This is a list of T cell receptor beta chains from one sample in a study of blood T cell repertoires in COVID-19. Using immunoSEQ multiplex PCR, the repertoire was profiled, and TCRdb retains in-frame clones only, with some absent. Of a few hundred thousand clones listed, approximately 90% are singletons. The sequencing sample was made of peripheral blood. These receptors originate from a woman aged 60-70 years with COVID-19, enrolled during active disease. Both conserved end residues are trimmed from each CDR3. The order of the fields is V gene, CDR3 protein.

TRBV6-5,ASRWGGGNEQF
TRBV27,ASRPGTGDTQY
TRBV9,ASSVTPSSGTPSYNEQF
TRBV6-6,ASSSRPNSEAF
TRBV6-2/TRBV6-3,ASSYHPVWDTQY
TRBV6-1,ASREGPYEQY
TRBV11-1,ASSSPANYGYT
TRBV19,ASDSGSHYGYT
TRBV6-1,ASSEKGTADQPQH
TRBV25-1,ASSEYMQGFYEQY
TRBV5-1,ASSSRATGANEKLF
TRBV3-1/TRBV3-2,ASSQDIAGGPGETQY
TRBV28,ASSFSDRTDTQY
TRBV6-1,ASSEARGGEVARIYGYT
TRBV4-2,ASSPRLRTGGFKSYNSPLH
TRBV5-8,ASSSNNRGAGANVLT
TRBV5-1,ASSSPGTSGGASYNEQF
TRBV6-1,ASSGTGFYSNQPQH
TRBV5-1,ASSPAGGLPETQY
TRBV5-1,ASSWGQGAATEAF
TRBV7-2,ASSLAPRYEQF
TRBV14,ASSQDPRTGSETQY
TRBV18,ASSLRRDSRSGANVLT
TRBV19,ASSFEGGTDTQY
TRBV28,ASSLVSLYEQY
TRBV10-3,AISESSAGIGELF
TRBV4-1,ASSQDRTRTAETQY
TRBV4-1,ASSQTGTGDYEQY
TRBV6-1,ASSSDGTGNTIY
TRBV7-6,ASSHIVLSQETQY
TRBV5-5,ASSAGLAGPRETQY
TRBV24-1,ATSDPGQGIGTQY
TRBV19,ASSIRTGELF
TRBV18,ASSPLGQVITGELF
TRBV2,ASTGQGYGYT
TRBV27,ASSSQGLNTEAF
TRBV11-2,ASSRFRLAGNMINEQF
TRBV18,ASSYRTSTYEQY
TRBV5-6,ASSLPGVYNEQF
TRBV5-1,ASSVVAGEGTEAF
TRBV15,ATSRQGFNQPQH
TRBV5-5,ASSLAGLAGGTEQF
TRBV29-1,SIRDRNQPQH
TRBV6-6,ASSWDSTPLH
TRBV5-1,ASSAQPTGVGEKLF